This T cell receptor (delta chain) was identified in a study of human gamma delta and Vdelta1 T cells. As concerns this clone: Its antigen is unknown.

With 2 bases removed from V and 2 bases from J, the gap between germline ends came to 18 bases. Looked up from germline, CDR1 is TSWWSYY and CDR2 is QGS. The CDR3 covers 17 residues. TCRdb re-called the PCR reads through CATT. The table records roughly 13,000 delta-chain clones, over 40% of them present only once. V usage is TRDV1 and J usage is TRDJ1; unclear D gene. This receptor was obtained from a human donor in good health. Input material: Vdelta1 gamma-delta T cells from blood grown in culture (DOT cells). The CDR3 bases are TGTGCTCTTGGGGAATCGGGAATGACACCGGGGACCGATAAACTCATCTTT. Protein: CALGESGMTPGTDKLIF.